The 5 T cell receptor beta chains below come from one sample, sequenced in a study of post-analysis software for immune sequencing data. Overall study findings and caveats: Relative to controls, patients had about five TRBV segments at higher frequency, with TRBV5-6, TRBV5-1 and TRBV20-1 among these.

The antigens these receptors bind are not known. Incorporated into the TCR beta cDNA libraries were unique molecular identifiers, which served to reduce PCR and sequencing biases. TCRdb redid the calling of the PCR reads with MiXCR, one entry per CDR3 protein. The sample carries 750,000 to 950,000 distinct CDR3 sequences, about half recorded once. The source material was blood. The receptors were sampled from a girl aged 10-17 years with multiple sclerosis.

The V call is TRBV29-1, the J call TRBJ2-2; unclear D gene. V was trimmed by 0 bases and J by 0 bases, leaving 5 bases between them. This CDR3 region has 14 residues. Germline values: CDR1 SQVTM, CDR2 ANQGSEA. The CDR3 loop reads CSVEDSANTGELFF. CDR3 nucleotides: TGCAGCGTTGAAGACAGCGCGAACACCGGGGAGCTGTTTTTT.

The rearrangement joins TRBV12-3 or TRBV12-4 to TRBJ2-1; D is possibly TRBD1 (6 bases). The CDR3 consists of 14 residues. The ends were cut back, 5 bases at V and 4 bases at J, with 12 bases in the middle. The CDR3 loop reads CASSGQLKYNEQFF. The CDR3 coding sequence is TGTGCCAGCAGTGGACAGCTAAAATACAATGAGCAGTTCTTC.

The chain couples TRBV20-1 to TRBJ2-7; the match to TRBD2 covers 7 bases. The CDR3 is made up of 14 amino acids. CDR1 is DFQATT, CDR2 SNEGSKA, per germline (reference sequence). V was clipped by 2 bases and J by 0 bases; unmatched bases: 4. CDR3 region: CSARLGGNSYEQYF. For the CDR3, the DNA is TGCAGTGCTAGATTGGGGGGGAACTCCTACGAGCAGTACTTC.

J is TRBJ2-7 and V is TRBV7-2; the D call may be TRBD1 or TRBD2 (5 bases each). The CDR3 sequence is 17 residues long. CDR1 SGHTA and CDR2 FQGNSA come from the germline V gene. V was pared by 1 base and J by 7 bases, with 23 bases between. The CDR3 DNA reads TGTGCCAGCAGCTTAGGTGGGGCGGGCCAGGGCCTTGAGGAGCAGTACTTC. Amino acids: CASSLGGAGQGLEEQYF. Supplemented by reference TRBV7-2 and TRBJ2-7, the full variable domain reads GAGVSQSPSNKVTEKGKDVELRCDPISGHTALYWYRQSLGQGLEFLIYFQGNSAPDKSGLPSDRFSAERTGGSVSTLTIQRTQQEDSAVYLCASSLGGAGQGLEEQYFGPGTRLTVT.

This clonotype was observed once. J is TRBJ2-7 and V is TRBV29-1; TRBD2 might be the D (5 bases). This CDR3 has 10 amino acids. The germline V and J ends were trimmed by 5 bases and 6 bases, with 8 bases remaining between them. Germline V gene lookup returns CDR1 SQVTM and CDR2 ANQGSEA. CDR3 loop: CSVTDCEQYF. CDR3 nucleotide sequence: TGCAGCGTTACGGACTGCGAGCAGTACTTC.